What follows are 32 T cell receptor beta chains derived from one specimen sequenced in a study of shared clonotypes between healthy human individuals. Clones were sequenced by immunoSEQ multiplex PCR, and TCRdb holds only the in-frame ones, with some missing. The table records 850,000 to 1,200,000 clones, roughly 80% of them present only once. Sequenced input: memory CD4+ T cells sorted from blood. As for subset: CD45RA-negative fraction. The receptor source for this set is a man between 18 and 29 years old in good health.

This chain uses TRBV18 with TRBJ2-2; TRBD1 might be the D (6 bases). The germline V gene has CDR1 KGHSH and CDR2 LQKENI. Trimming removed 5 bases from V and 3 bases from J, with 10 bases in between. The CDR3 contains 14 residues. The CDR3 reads CASSDQGHTGELFF. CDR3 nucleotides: TGTGCCAGCTCAGACCAGGGGCACACCGGGGAGCTGTTTTTT.

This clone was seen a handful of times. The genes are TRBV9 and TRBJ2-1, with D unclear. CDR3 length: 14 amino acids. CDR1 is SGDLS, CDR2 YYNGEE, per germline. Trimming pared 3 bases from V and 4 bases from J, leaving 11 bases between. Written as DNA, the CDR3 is TGTGCCAGCAGCGCCCCGACGTCTTACAATGAGCAGTTCTTC. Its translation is CASSAPTSYNEQFF.

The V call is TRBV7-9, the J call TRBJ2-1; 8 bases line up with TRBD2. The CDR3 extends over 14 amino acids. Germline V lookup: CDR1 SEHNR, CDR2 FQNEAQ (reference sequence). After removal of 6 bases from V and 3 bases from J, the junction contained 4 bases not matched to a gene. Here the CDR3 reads CASSGLANYNEQFF. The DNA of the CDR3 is TGTGCCAGCAGTGGACTAGCAAACTACAATGAGCAGTTCTTC.

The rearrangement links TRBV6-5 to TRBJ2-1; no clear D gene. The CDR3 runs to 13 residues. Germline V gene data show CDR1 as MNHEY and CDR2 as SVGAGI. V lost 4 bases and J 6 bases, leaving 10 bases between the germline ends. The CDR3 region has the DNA TGTGCCAGCAGTTTGTGGGTAGGCAATGAGCAGTTCTTC. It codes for CASSLWVGNEQFF.

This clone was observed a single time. CDR3 loop: CASSSYRGGGYEQYF. The CDR3 nucleotides are TGTGCCAGCAGTTCTTACAGGGGAGGAGGCTACGAGCAGTACTTC. The chain combines TRBV6-5 with TRBJ2-7, with D possibly matching TRBD1 (7 bases). Germline values: CDR1 MNHEY, CDR2 SVGAGI. Trimming left V 4 bases short and J 3 bases short, with 16 bases between. This CDR3 has 15 residues.

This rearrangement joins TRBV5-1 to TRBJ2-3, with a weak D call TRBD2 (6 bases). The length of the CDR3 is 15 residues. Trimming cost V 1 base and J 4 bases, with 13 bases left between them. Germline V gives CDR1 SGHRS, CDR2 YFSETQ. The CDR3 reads CASSLLGGNSDTQYF. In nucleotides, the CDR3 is TGCGCCAGCAGCTTGTTGGGCGGGAACTCAGATACGCAGTATTTT.

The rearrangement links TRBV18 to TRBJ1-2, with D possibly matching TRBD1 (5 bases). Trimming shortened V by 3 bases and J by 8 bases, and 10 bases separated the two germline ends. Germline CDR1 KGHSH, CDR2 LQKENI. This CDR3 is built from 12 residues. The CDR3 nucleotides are TGTGCCAGCTCACCTCTCGAGGGGGGCTACACCTTC. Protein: CASSPLEGGYTF.

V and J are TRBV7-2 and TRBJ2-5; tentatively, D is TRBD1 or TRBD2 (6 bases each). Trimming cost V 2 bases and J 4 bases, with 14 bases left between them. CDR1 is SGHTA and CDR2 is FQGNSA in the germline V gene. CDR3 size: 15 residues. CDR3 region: CASSLWGVQGETQYF. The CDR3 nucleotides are TGTGCCAGCAGCTTATGGGGGGTACAGGGAGAGACCCAGTACTTC.

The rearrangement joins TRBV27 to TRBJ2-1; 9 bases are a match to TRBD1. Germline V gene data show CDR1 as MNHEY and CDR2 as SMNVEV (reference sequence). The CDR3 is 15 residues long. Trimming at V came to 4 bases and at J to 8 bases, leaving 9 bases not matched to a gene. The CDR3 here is CASSSATGGRYEQFF. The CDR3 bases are TGTGCCAGCAGTTCCGCCACAGGGGGCCGGTATGAGCAGTTCTTC.

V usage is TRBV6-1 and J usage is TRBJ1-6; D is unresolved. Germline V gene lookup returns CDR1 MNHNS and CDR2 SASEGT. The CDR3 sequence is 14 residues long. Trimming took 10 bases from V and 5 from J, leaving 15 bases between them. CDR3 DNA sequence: TGTGCCACCAAGTATACAGCGAATAATTCACCCCTCCACTTT. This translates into CATKYTANNSPLHF.

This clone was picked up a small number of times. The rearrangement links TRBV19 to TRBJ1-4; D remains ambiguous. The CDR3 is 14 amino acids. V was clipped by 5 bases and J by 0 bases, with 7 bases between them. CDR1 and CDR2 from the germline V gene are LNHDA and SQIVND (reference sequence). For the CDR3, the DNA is TGTGCCAGTAGTCGCGCAGCAACTAATGAAAAACTGTTTTTT. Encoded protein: CASSRAATNEKLFF.

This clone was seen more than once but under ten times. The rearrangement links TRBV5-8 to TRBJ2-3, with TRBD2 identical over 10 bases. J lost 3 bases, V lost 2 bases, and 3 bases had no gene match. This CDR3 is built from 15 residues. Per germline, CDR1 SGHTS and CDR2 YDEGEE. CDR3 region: CASSLLAGKTDTQYF. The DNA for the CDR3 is TGTGCCAGCAGCTTACTAGCGGGGAAGACAGATACGCAGTATTTT.

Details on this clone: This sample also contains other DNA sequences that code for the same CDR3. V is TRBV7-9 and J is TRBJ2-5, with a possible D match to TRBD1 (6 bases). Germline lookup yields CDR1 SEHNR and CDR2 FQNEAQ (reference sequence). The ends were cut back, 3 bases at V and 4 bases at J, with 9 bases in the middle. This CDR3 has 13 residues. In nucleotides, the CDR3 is TGTGCCAGCAGCTTGGTAGGGGGAGAGACCCAGTACTTC. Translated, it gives CASSLVGGETQYF.

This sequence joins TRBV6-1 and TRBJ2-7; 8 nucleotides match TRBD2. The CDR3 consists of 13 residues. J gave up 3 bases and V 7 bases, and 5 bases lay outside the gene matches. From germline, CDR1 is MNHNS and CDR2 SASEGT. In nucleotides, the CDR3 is TGTGCCAGCACCATAGCGGGGAGCTACGAGCAGTACTTC. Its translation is CASTIAGSYEQYF.

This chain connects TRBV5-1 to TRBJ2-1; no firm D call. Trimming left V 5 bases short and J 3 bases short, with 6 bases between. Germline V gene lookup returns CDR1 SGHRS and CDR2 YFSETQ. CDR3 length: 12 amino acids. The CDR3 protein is CASRRSYNEQFF. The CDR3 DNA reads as TGCGCCAGCAGGCGGAGCTACAATGAGCAGTTCTTC.

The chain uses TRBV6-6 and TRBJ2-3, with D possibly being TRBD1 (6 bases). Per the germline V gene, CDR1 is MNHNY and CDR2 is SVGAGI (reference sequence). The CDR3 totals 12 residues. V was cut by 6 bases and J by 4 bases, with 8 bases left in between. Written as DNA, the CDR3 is TGTGCCAGCAGAGCAGGGGCAGATACGCAGTATTTT. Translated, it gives CASRAGADTQYF.

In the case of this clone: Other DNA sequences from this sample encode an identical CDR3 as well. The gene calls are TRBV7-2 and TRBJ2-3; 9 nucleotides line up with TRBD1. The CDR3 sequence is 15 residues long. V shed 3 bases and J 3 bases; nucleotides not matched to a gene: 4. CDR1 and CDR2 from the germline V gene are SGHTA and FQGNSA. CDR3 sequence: CASSLGTGRTDTQYF. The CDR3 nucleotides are TGTGCCAGCAGCTTGGGGACAGGGAGAACAGATACGCAGTATTTT. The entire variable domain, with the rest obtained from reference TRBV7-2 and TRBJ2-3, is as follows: GAGVSQSPSNKVTEKGKDVELRCDPISGHTALYWYRQSLGQGLEFLIYFQGNSAPDKSGLPSDRFSAERTGGSVSTLTIQRTQQEDSAVYLCASSLGTGRTDTQYFGPGTRLTVL.

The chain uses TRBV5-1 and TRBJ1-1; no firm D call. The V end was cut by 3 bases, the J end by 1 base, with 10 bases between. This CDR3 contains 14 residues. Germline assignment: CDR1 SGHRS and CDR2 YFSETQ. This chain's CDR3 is CASSYSRRNTEAFF. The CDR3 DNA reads TGCGCCAGCAGCTACAGTAGGCGGAACACTGAAGCTTTCTTT.

The CDR3 DNA follows: TGTGCCAGCAGCTTAGCTGGGGCAAACTATGGCTACACCTTC. Translated, it gives CASSLAGANYGYTF. The chain couples TRBV7-2 to TRBJ1-2; D is possibly TRBD1 (5 bases). Trimming removed 0 bases from V and 2 bases from J, with 7 bases in between. Germline V gene data show CDR1 as SGHTA and CDR2 as FQGNSA. The CDR3 has 14 amino acids.

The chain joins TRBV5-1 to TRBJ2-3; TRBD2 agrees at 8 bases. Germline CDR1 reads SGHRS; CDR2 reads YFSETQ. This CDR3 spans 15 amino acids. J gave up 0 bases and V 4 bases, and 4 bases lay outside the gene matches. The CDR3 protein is CASSKLAESTDTQYF. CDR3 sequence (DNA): TGCGCCAGCAGCAAACTAGCGGAAAGCACAGATACGCAGTATTTT.

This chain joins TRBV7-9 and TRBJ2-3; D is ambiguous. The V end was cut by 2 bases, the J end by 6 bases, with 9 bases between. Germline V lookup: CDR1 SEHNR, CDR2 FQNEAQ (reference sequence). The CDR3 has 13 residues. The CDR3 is CASSLTSFDTQYF. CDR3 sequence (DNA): TGTGCCAGCAGCTTAACCTCCTTTGATACGCAGTATTTT.

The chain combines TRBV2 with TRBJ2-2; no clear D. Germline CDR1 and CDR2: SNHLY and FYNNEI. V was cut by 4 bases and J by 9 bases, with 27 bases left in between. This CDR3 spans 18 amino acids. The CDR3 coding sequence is TGTGCCAGCAGTGGACTGGGCGGTGGACGAACTCCTACCCGGGAGCTGTTTTTT. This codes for CASSGLGGGRTPTRELFF. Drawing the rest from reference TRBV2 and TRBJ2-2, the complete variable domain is EPEVTQTPSHQVTQMGQEVILRCVPISNHLYFYWYRQILGQKVEFLVSFYNNEISEKSEIFDDQFSVERPDGSNFTLKIRSTKLEDSAMYFCASSGLGGGRTPTRELFFGEGSRLTVL.

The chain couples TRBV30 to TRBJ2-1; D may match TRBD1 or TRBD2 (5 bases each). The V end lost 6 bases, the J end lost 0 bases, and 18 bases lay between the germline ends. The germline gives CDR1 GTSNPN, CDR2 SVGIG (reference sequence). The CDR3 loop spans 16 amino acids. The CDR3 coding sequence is TGTGCCTGCACCCCAGGGACCCTAGCCTCCTACAATGAGCAGTTCTTC. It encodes CACTPGTLASYNEQFF.

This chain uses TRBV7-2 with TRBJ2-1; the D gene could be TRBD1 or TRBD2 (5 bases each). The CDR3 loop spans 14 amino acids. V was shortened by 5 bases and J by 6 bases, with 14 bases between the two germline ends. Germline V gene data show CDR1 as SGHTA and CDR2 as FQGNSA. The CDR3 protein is CASSARDLANEQFF. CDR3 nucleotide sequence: TGTGCCAGCAGCGCCCGGGACCTCGCCAATGAGCAGTTCTTC. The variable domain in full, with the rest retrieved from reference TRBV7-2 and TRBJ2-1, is GAGVSQSPSNKVTEKGKDVELRCDPISGHTALYWYRQSLGQGLEFLIYFQGNSAPDKSGLPSDRFSAERTGGSVSTLTIQRTQQEDSAVYLCASSARDLANEQFFGPGTRLTVL.

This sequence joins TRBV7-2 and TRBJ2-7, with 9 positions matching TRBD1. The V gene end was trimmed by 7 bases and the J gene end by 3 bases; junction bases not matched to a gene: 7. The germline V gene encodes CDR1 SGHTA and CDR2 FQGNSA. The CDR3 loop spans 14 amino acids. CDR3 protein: CASTSGTGNYEQYF. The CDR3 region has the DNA TGTGCCAGCACCTCCGGGACAGGGAACTACGAGCAGTACTTC.

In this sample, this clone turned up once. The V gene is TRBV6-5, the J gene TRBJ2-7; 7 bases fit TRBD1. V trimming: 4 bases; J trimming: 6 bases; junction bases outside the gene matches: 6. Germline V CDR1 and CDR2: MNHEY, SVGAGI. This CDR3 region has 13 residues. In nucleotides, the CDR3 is TGTGCCAGCAGTTTTCACAGGGGTGGCGAGCAGTACTTC. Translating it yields CASSFHRGGEQYF.

Written as DNA, the CDR3 is TGTGCCATCGGACTAGCGGGGAACACCGGGGAGCTGTTTTTT. It codes for CAIGLAGNTGELFF. The chain links TRBV10-3 to TRBJ2-2; 11 bases agree with TRBD2. V shed 8 bases, J shed 1 base, and the junction held 0 bases outside the gene matches. The germline V gene has CDR1 ENHRY and CDR2 SYGVKD. The CDR3 has 14 amino acids.

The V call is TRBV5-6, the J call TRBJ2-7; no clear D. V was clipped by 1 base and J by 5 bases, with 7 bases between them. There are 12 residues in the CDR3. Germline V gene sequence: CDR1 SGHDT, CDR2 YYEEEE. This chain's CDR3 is CASSLYVDEQYF. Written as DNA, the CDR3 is TGTGCCAGCAGCTTGTACGTTGACGAGCAGTACTTC.

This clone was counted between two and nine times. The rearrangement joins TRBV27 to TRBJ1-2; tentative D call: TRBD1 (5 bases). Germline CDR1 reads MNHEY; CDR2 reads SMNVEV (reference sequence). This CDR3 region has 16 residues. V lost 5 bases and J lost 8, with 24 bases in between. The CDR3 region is CASSPGPGGGRGGYTF. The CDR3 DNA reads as TGTGCCAGCAGTCCCGGCCCCGGGGGAGGGAGGGGAGGCTACACCTTC.

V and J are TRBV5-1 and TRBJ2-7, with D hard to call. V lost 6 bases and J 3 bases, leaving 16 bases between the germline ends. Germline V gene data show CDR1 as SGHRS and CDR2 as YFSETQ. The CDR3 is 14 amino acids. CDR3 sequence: CASKEGDLFYEQYF. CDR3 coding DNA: TGCGCCAGCAAGGAAGGTGACCTTTTCTACGAGCAGTACTTC.

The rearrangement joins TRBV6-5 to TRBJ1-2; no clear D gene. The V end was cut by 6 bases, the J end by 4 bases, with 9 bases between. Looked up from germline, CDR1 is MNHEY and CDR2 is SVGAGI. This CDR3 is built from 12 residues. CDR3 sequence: CASRPGSYGYTF. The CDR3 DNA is TGTGCCAGCAGACCGGGGAGCTATGGCTACACCTTC.

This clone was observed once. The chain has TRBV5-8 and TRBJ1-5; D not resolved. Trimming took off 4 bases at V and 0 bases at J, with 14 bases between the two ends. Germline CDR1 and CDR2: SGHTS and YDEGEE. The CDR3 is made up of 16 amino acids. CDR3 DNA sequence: TGTGCCAGCAGCAACACAGTCGGGTATAGCAATCAGCCCCAGCATTTT. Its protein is CASSNTVGYSNQPQHF.